These T cell receptor beta chains were read from a single sample in a study of T cell responses to AZD1222 COVID-19 vaccine. Assay used: immunoSEQ multiplex PCR; TCRdb lists only in-frame clones, some missing. The table shows 100,000 to 150,000 clones, with approximately 90% occurring only once. The sequences come from peripheral blood, collected on day 0 of AZD1222 vaccination. The receptors stem from an adult in good health. Both conserved end residues are part of each CDR3. Fields, in order: clone size, J gene, D gene, V gene, CDR3 DNA, CDR3 protein. D genes are given only for firm matches. Clone size appears in some rows only: once, few, many, or a class for an expanded clone.

>.|TRBJ2-1|TRBD2|TRBV24-1
TGTGCCACCAGTGATACTAATAGCGGGAGGTCCTACAATGAGCAGTTCTTC
CATSDTNSGRSYNEQFF
>.|TRBJ2-7|TRBD2|TRBV7-2
TGTGCCAGCAGCCCCTCAGCGGGAGGGCCGCGCCTCGAGCAGTACTTC
CASSPSAGGPRLEQYF
>.|TRBJ1-5|.|TRBV3-1/TRBV3-2
TGTGCCAGCAGCCAAACGGACTCGAATCAGCCCCAGCATTTT
CASSQTDSNQPQHF
>.|TRBJ2-2|TRBD1|TRBV24-1
TGTGCCACCAGAAACGGACAGGGGTCCGGGGAGCTGTTTTTT
CATRNGQGSGELFF
>.|TRBJ2-6|.|TRBV30
TGTGCCTGGAGTGGTGGGTACTCTGGGGCCAACGTCCTGACTTTC
CAWSGGYSGANVLTF
>.|TRBJ2-1|TRBD1|TRBV12-3/TRBV12-4
TGTGCCAGCAGCCCTTACGAGCAGGGGGTGCAGTTCTTC
CASSPYEQGVQFF
>once|TRBJ2-1|TRBD2|TRBV5-4
TGTGCCAGCAGCCCATCCAGGACTAGCGGAGGGAATGAGCAGTTCTTC
CASSPSRTSGGNEQFF
>.|TRBJ2-3|TRBD2|TRBV6-2/TRBV6-3
TGTGCCAGCAGTTTTAGCGGGAGTCGGCATACGCAGTATTTT
CASSFSGSRHTQYF
>.|TRBJ2-2|.|TRBV5-1
TGCGCCAGCAGCTCCGTCGGGAACACCGGGGAGCTGTTTTTT
CASSSVGNTGELFF
>.|TRBJ1-1|.|TRBV5-1
TGCGCCAGCAGCCGAGCTACAGAGAACACTGAAGCTTTCTTT
CASSRATENTEAFF
>.|TRBJ2-1|TRBD2|TRBV5-1
TGCGCCAGCAGGGCGGGAGGGGATTTGAATGAGCAGTTCTTC
CASRAGGDLNEQFF
>few|TRBJ2-7|.|TRBV4-1
TGCGCCAGCAGCCAAGACGAAGGAGCCTTTGGGTCCTTTTACGAGCAGTACTTC
CASSQDEGAFGSFYEQYF
>.|TRBJ1-1|.|TRBV28
TGTGCCAGCAGTTTAGGGCGGGGCCCTGATGAAGCTTTCTTT
CASSLGRGPDEAFF
>.|TRBJ2-7|.|TRBV24-1
TGTGCCACTATTTCCGGGGGCCTGCTCGAGCAGTACTTC
CATISGGLLEQYF
>.|TRBJ1-2|.|TRBV7-9
TGTGCCAGCAGCTTAGAGTTCTTGGGGCAGGGCTTTGGCTACACCTTC
CASSLEFLGQGFGYTF
>.|TRBJ1-1|TRBD1|TRBV6-5
TGTGCCAGCAGTCCCGAACAGGGGACGAACACTGAAGCTTTCTTT
CASSPEQGTNTEAFF
>.|TRBJ1-2|TRBD1|TRBV24-1
TGTGCCACCAGTGATTCCAAGACAGGGAACTATGGCTACACCTTC
CATSDSKTGNYGYTF
>.|TRBJ2-5|.|TRBV9
TGTGCCAGCAGCGTAGCCGGGGGAAGGGAAGAGACCCAGTACTTC
CASSVAGGREETQYF
>.|TRBJ2-7|TRBD1|TRBV9
TGTGCCAGCAGCGTAGCCGGGGCAGGGGGCGCGGACGAGCAGTACTTC
CASSVAGAGGADEQYF
>.|TRBJ1-3|.|TRBV28
TGTGCCAGCAGTTTATATGGCAGTTCCTCTGGAAACACCATATATTTT
CASSLYGSSSGNTIYF
>.|TRBJ2-1|.|TRBV29-1
TGCAGCGCCTCAAGCTACAATGAGCAGTTCTTC
CSASSYNEQFF
>.|TRBJ2-3|TRBD2|TRBV28
TGTGCCAGCAGTTTCCAGCGGGGGGACACAGATACGCAGTATTTT
CASSFQRGDTDTQYF
>.|TRBJ1-3|TRBD1|TRBV27
TGTGCCAGCAGCCTAGGACAGGGGGCTGGAAACACCATATATTTT
CASSLGQGAGNTIYF
>once|TRBJ1-1|.|TRBV4-1
TGCGCCAGCAGCCAAGACCGGGACCCCAAAAAAGGAACTGAAGCTTTCTTT
CASSQDRDPKKGTEAFF
>once|TRBJ2-3|.|TRBV9
TGTGCCAGCAGCGTAGCTGGCAGCACAGATACGCAGTATTTT
CASSVAGSTDTQYF
>.|TRBJ1-1|.|TRBV28
TGTGCCAGCAGTTTAGTTAGGCTATTGAACACTGAAGCTTTCTTT
CASSLVRLLNTEAFF
>.|TRBJ2-1|TRBD2|TRBV6-2/TRBV6-3
TGTGCCAGCAGTGCCACTAGCGGGAGGTCTTCCTCCTACAATGAGCAGTTCTTC
CASSATSGRSSSYNEQFF
>once|TRBJ2-1|.|TRBV9
TGTGCCAGCAGCGGCCTCCAGAGCTCCTACAATGAGCAGTTCTTC
CASSGLQSSYNEQFF
>.|TRBJ1-1|TRBD1|TRBV6-5
TGTGCCAGCAGTTACGGGACAGGGGCCGAGGCTTTCTTT
CASSYGTGAEAFF
>.|TRBJ2-5|TRBD2|TRBV7-8
TGTGCCAGCAGCTTACAACTAGCGGGAGAGACCCAGTACTTC
CASSLQLAGETQYF
>.|TRBJ1-2|TRBD1|TRBV19
TGTGCCAGTAGCGACAGGGCGAAAGCTAACTATGGCTACACCTTC
CASSDRAKANYGYTF
>once|TRBJ2-1|.|TRBV5-4
TGTGCCAGCAGCTCCTCAGGAGAACGCTACAATGAGCAGTTCTTC
CASSSSGERYNEQFF
>.|TRBJ2-3|.|TRBV7-2
TGTGCCAGCAGCTTAAAAGCGGAAATAACCCATACGCAGTATTTT
CASSLKAEITHTQYF
>.|TRBJ1-6|.|TRBV20-1
TGCAGTGCTAGTTTGGGGAATTCACCCCTCCACTTT
CSASLGNSPLHF
>.|TRBJ2-7|.|TRBV7-2
TGTGCCAGCAGCCAGGGGCGGAATAACTACGAGCAGTACTTC
CASSQGRNNYEQYF
>.|TRBJ1-6|.|TRBV28
TGTGCCAGCAGCCCTCAAGGAACTTTTTGGAATTCACCCCTCCACTTT
CASSPQGTFWNSPLHF
>.|TRBJ2-3|.|TRBV28
TGTGCCAGCAGTTCCGGGGGACAAACAGATACGCAGTATTTT
CASSSGGQTDTQYF
>.|TRBJ1-5|.|TRBV27
TGTGCCAGAAGGAGGGGGAATAAACGTTATAGCAATCAGCCCCAGCATTTT
CARRRGNKRYSNQPQHF
>.|TRBJ2-7|.|TRBV4-2
TGTGCCAGCAGCCAAGATTTGGGGTACGAGCAGTACTTC
CASSQDLGYEQYF
>.|TRBJ1-5|.|TRBV10-3
TGTGCCATCAGTGAGTCTACAGGGAGCAATCAGCCCCAGCATTTT
CAISESTGSNQPQHF
>.|TRBJ2-7|.|TRBV10-1
TGCGCCAGCAGTGAGTCGCCGAGGTACGAGCAGTACTTC
CASSESPRYEQYF
>.|TRBJ2-7|TRBD1|TRBV18
TGTGCCAGCTCACGCGGGACAGGCCTATACGAGCAGTACTTC
CASSRGTGLYEQYF
>.|TRBJ2-3|.|TRBV6-5
TGTGCCAGCAGCCACCTGGGGACGCAGTATTTT
CASSHLGTQYF
>.|TRBJ2-5|.|TRBV20-1
TGCAGTGCTAGTGCAGACAGTCTCACCCAAGAGACCCAGTACTTC
CSASADSLTQETQYF
>.|TRBJ1-3|.|TRBV21-1
TGTGCCAGCAGCAAGACGCGGTCCGGAAACACCATATATTTT
CASSKTRSGNTIYF
>few|TRBJ2-7|.|TRBV2
TGTGCCAGCAGTGAACTACAGATCTCCCTAGGGGAGCAGTACTTC
CASSELQISLGEQYF
>.|TRBJ2-2|.|TRBV9
TGTGCCAGCAGCAAAGGGTCGAACACCGGGGAGCTGTTTTTT
CASSKGSNTGELFF
>once|TRBJ2-7|TRBD2|TRBV3-1/TRBV3-2
TGTGCCAGCAGCCAAGGGCGAGGGAGGGCCAGTGGTGAGCAGTACTTC
CASSQGRGRASGEQYF
>.|TRBJ2-7|TRBD2|TRBV6-2/TRBV6-3
TGTGCCAGCAGTTCGGGAAGCGGGAGTTACGAGCAGTACTTC
CASSSGSGSYEQYF
>.|TRBJ2-7|.|TRBV7-8
TGTGCCAGCAGCTTAAGTATTGCGTCGCGCCGCCTGGGATCCTACGAGCAGTACTTC
CASSLSIASRRLGSYEQYF
>.|TRBJ1-1|.|TRBV7-7
TGTGCTAGCAGCCTGACAGTGAACACTGAAGCTTTCTTT
CASSLTVNTEAFF